This TCR beta chain was profiled in a study of blood T cell repertoires in COVID-19. The wider study: Researchers got acute and convalescent COVID-19 samples from the United States, Italy and Spain. The analysed material was cDNA or gDNA that came from T cells, B-cell-depleted T cells, or PBMCs.

The CDR3 has 12 amino acids. Per the germline V gene, CDR1 is MDHEN and CDR2 is SYDVKM. V lost 8 bases to trimming and J lost 8 bases, with 13 bases between them. Per the authors' pipeline: Nucleated cell counts were estimated from reference gene primer amplification. Some clones are missing from TCRdb's copy, which holds only in-frame ones; the method was immunoSEQ multiplex PCR. V and J calls and clone size are those listed in that table; D and trimming were worked out from the DNA. The sample lists about 160,000 clones; about 93% were seen once. The TCR originated in a woman between 45 and 65 years old with acute or convalescent COVID-19. This chain uses TRBV28 with TRBJ2-1; tentatively, D is TRBD2 (6 bases). The sequenced material came from peripheral blood. In nucleotides, the CDR3 is TGTGCCAGCGGTGAAGGGGAGGATGAGCAGTTCTTC. Translating gives CASGEGEDEQFF.